The clone carrying this TCR beta chain has just a few counts. The data were obtained in a study of control samples from healthy donors and cancer patients. The repertoire was sequenced with immunoSEQ multiplex PCR; TCRdb's copy has only in-frame clones and lacks some. The sample shows some 34,000 clones, approximately 93% of them seen only once. The germline V gene has CDR1 SNHLY and CDR2 FYNNEI. Trimming took off 4 bases at V and 0 bases at J, with 4 bases between the two ends. The CDR3 is made up of 13 amino acids. The sample taken for sequencing was PBMCs. The V and J genes are TRBV2 and TRBJ1-5, with D uncertain. The clonotype originates from a middle-aged man with colorectal cancer. The CDR3 DNA reads TGTGCCAGCAGTGTATATAGCAATCAGCCCCAGCATTTT. Its translation is CASSVYSNQPQHF.